The 13 T cell receptor beta chains reported below all come from one sample, sequenced in a study of blood T cell repertoires in COVID-19. Libraries were prepared by immunoSEQ multiplex PCR; TCRdb keeps only in-frame clonotypes and omits some of them. Of around 100,000 clones in the sample, over 80% were seen once. The sequenced material came from peripheral blood. The receptors shown here come from a woman between 70 and 85 years old with acute or convalescent COVID-19.

This rearrangement joins TRBV5-8 to TRBJ1-1; D unresolved. The germline V gene has CDR1 SGHTS and CDR2 YDEGEE. CDR3 length: 14 amino acids. V lost 0 bases and J lost 0, with 6 bases in between. The CDR3 sequence: CASSLATMNTEAFF. The CDR3, as DNA: TGTGCCAGCAGCTTGGCAACAATGAACACTGAAGCTTTCTTT.

The chain employs TRBV7-8 and TRBJ1-1, with D tentatively TRBD1 (6 bases). This CDR3 has 16 residues. CDR1 SGHVS and CDR2 FQNEAQ come from the germline V gene. The ends were cut back, 4 bases at V and 3 bases at J, with 18 bases in the middle. Written as DNA, the CDR3 is TGTGCCAGCAGCTCTTCCACAGGGTTTAGACACACTGAAGCTTTCTTT. This gives the protein CASSSSTGFRHTEAFF. Looking up the rest from reference TRBV7-8 and TRBJ1-1 gives the full variable domain: GAGVSQSPRYKVAKRGQDVALRCDPISGHVSLFWYQQALGQGPEFLTYFQNEAQLDKSGLPSDRFFAERPEGSVSTLKIQRTQQEDSAVYLCASSSSTGFRHTEAFFGQGTRLTVV.

The genes are TRBV5-5 and TRBJ1-2; D not certain. The CDR3 length is 12 residues. Germline assignment: CDR1 SGHKS and CDR2 YYEKEE (reference sequence). V dropped 4 bases and J dropped 5 bases, with 9 bases sitting between them. The CDR3 loop is CASSVAGYGYTF. The CDR3 nucleotides are TGTGCCAGCAGCGTGGCCGGTTATGGCTACACCTTC.

About this clone itself: Other DNA variants within this sample encode the same CDR3. V is TRBV3-1 (or the pseudogene TRBV3-2) and J is TRBJ2-6, with D perhaps TRBD2 (5 bases). Trimming left V 1 base short and J 0 bases short, with 10 bases between. The CDR3 contains 17 residues. Germline loops: CDR1 LGHDT, CDR2 YNNKEL (reference sequence). CDR3 sequence (DNA): TGTGCCAGCAGCCAAGGGAGGAGTCACTCTGGGGCCAACGTCCTGACTTTC. Translated: CASSQGRSHSGANVLTF.

The chain couples TRBV5-8 to TRBJ2-7; 13 bases map to TRBD2. The CDR3 loop spans 15 amino acids. Germline CDR1 and CDR2: SGHTS and YDEGEE. V was pared by 2 bases and J by 5 bases, with 4 bases of the junction left unmatched. The CDR3 DNA reads TGTGCCAGCAGCTTTTGGACTAGCGGGAGAAACGAGCAGTACTTC. Amino acids: CASSFWTSGRNEQYF.

This clone appeared a single time. This chain links TRBV6-1 with TRBJ1-2, with 8 nucleotides matching TRBD1. V was pared by 3 bases and J by 5 bases, with 2 bases of the junction left unmatched. The CDR3 contains 13 residues. Per germline, CDR1 MNHNS and CDR2 SASEGT. As DNA, the CDR3 is TGTGCCAGCAGTGAGGACAGGGCATATGGCTACACCTTC. Protein sequence: CASSEDRAYGYTF.

J is TRBJ2-7 and V is TRBV2; the match to TRBD1 covers 10 bases. The CDR3 totals 13 residues. Losses at the gene ends were 7 bases for V and 6 bases for J; bases not matched to a gene: 6. The germline CDR1 and CDR2 sequences are SNHLY and FYNNEI. CDR3: CASNGQGGLEQYF. Here the CDR3 DNA reads TGTGCCAGCAATGGACAGGGGGGTCTCGAGCAGTACTTC.

The CDR3 nucleotides are TGTGCCAGCAGCCGAGTGGGGGGGCCTAGCAATGAGCAGTTCTTC. Its protein is CASSRVGGPSNEQFF. The J gene is TRBJ2-1, the V gene TRBV7-3; TRBD2 is a possible D gene (7 bases). The germline V gene has CDR1 SGHTA and CDR2 FQGTGA. This CDR3 has 15 residues. The V and J ends lost 5 bases and 6 bases respectively, with 17 bases between them.

A few counts support this clone. The chain recombines TRBV15 with TRBJ1-4; D is perhaps TRBD1 (6 bases). The V gene lost 5 bases and the J gene lost 2 bases, with 12 bases spanning the gap. This CDR3 is built from 15 residues. Germline lookup yields CDR1 LNHNV and CDR2 YYDKDF (reference sequence). The CDR3 DNA reads TGTGCCACCAGCGATATCCAGGGGACTAATGAAAAACTGTTTTTT. Translation: CATSDIQGTNEKLFF.

The chain employs TRBV28 and TRBJ1-1; perhaps TRBD1 as D (5 bases). The CDR3 totals 15 residues. Germline CDR1 and CDR2: MDHEN and SYDVKM. The V gene lost 3 bases and the J gene lost 4 bases, with 15 bases spanning the gap. The CDR3 nucleotides are TGTGCCAGCAGTTTTTATCTGGGGCTTCGCACTGAAGCTTTCTTT. This translates into CASSFYLGLRTEAFF.

CDR3 in amino acids: CASSQVLLAQQFF. Written as DNA, the CDR3 is TGTGCCAGCAGCCAAGTACTACTAGCGCAGCAGTTCTTC. The gene calls are TRBV3-1 (or the pseudogene TRBV3-2) and TRBJ2-1, with 7 positions matching TRBD2. The germline V gene has CDR1 LGHDT and CDR2 YNNKEL (reference sequence). V lost 1 base and J lost 11; bases outside the gene matches: 5. This CDR3 spans 13 amino acids.

This clone was seen a handful of times. The chain links TRBV5-1 to TRBJ1-2; possibly TRBD1 for D (6 bases). The ends were cut back, 4 bases at V and 2 bases at J, with 15 bases in the middle. The CDR3 loop spans 15 amino acids. The germline V gene encodes CDR1 SGHRS and CDR2 YFSETQ. The CDR3 is CASSESGGGNYGYTF. The CDR3 nucleotides are TGCGCCAGCAGCGAGTCAGGCGGGGGCAACTATGGCTACACCTTC.

This clone was seen only once. The J gene is TRBJ2-3, the V gene TRBV9; 10 positions agree with TRBD2. Germline CDR1 is SGDLS and CDR2 is YYNGEE. Germline trimming cut 2 bases from V and 2 bases from J; bases unmatched to any gene: 5. There are 16 residues in the CDR3. The CDR3 sequence: CASSVEAGGITDTQYF. In DNA form, the CDR3 reads TGTGCCAGCAGCGTTGAAGCGGGGGGGATCACAGATACGCAGTATTTT.